This entry lists 25 T cell receptor beta chains sequenced from one sample in a study of regulatory T cells in long-lasting Graves disease. This sample's time point: persistent/refractory GD, antithyroid drugs over 5 years with positive TRAb. The TCR library was made from RNA that had been extracted from PBMCs in TRIzol. Libraries of TCR beta came from iRepertoire HTBI primers plus Arm-PCR of CDR3 regions. TCRdb fed the multiplex PCR reads into MiXCR, producing one record per CDR3 protein. The data contain 420,000 or so distinct CDR3 sequences, around 24% of them singletons. The sample in question was peripheral blood mononuclear cells (PBMCs), obtained when the disease was refractory, from a patient treated with antithyroid drugs. All receptors derive from a female donor with Graves disease.

Remarks on this clonotype: A read error may explain this, as a much larger clone is one base away. The CDR3 DNA reads as TGTGCCTCCAGCAGAGATCTTCTTGGCTACACCTTC. Translated, it gives CASSRDLLGYTF. V gene TRBV15 combines with J gene TRBJ1-2; no clear D. The length of the CDR3 is 12 residues. Germline CDR1 reads LNHNV; CDR2 reads YYDKDF (reference sequence).

This sequence joins TRBV19 and TRBJ1-5; D possibly corresponds to TRBD1 (5 bases). The germline CDR1 and CDR2 sequences are LNHDA and SQIVND (reference sequence). The germline V and J ends were trimmed by 1 base and 2 bases, with 12 bases remaining between them. This CDR3 contains 16 residues. CDR3 DNA: TGTGCCAGTAGTATAGCCGGGGCCAACGGCAATCAGCCCCAGCATTTT. Translation: CASSIAGANGNQPQHF.

On this clonotype itself: Since no conserved phenylalanine or tryptophan closes the CDR3, a read error is the likely cause. This chain joins TRBV6-1 and TRBJ2-7; D tentatively reads TRBD1 or TRBD2 (5 bases each). V was pared by 8 bases and J by 2 bases, with 16 bases between. The CDR3 is 14 amino acids. In germline, CDR1 is MNHNS, CDR2 SASEGT. CDR3 bases: TGTGCCAGCCTGGGGACGAGCCCAACCTACGAGCAGTACTCC. It translates to CASLGTSPTYEQYS.

For this clonotype: At one end the junction does not follow the germline gene, possibly because of a read error. V usage is TRBV5-6 and J usage is TRBJ1-2; D call uncertain. Germline CDR1 reads SGHDT; CDR2 reads YYEEEE. The length of the CDR3 is 16 residues. In nucleotides, the CDR3 is TGTGTCAGCAGCTCATCACCGGGAGTTATCAACTATGGCTACACCTTC. This translates into CVSSSSPGVINYGYTF.

This clonotype showed up just a few times. This sequence joins TRBV3-1 and TRBJ2-5, with 7 bases lining up with TRBD2. The CDR3 totals 15 residues. Looked up from germline, CDR1 is LGHDT and CDR2 is YNNKEL (reference sequence). V trimming: 1 base; J trimming: 5 bases; junction bases outside the gene matches: 7. The CDR3 DNA follows: TGTGCCAGCAGCCAAGTAGGTCGGCGGGGGGAGACCCAGTACTTC. Its translation is CASSQVGRRGETQYF.

Ten or more counts support this clonotype. V and J are TRBV2 and TRBJ2-7; 10 bases agree with TRBD1. V lost 8 bases and J lost 6; bases outside the gene matches: 7. CDR1 is SNHLY, CDR2 FYNNEI, per germline. The CDR3 spans 13 residues. CDR3 amino acids: CASCPGQGFEQYF. The CDR3 DNA reads as TGTGCCAGCTGCCCGGGACAGGGGTTCGAGCAGTACTTC.

Many counts were recorded for this clonotype. The CDR3, as DNA: TGTGCCACCAGCAGAGATCTCGGCGGGAAAGAGACCCAGTACTTC. Translating gives CATSRDLGGKETQYF. The chain carries TRBV15 and TRBJ2-5; D is perhaps TRBD2 (6 bases). V was clipped by 0 bases and J by 3 bases, with 11 bases between them. Germline V gene sequence: CDR1 LNHNV, CDR2 YYDKDF (reference sequence). This CDR3 has 15 residues.

Concerning this clonotype: One base away lies a much larger clone, so this may be a sequencing read error. The rearrangement uses TRBV12-3 or TRBV12-4 and TRBJ1-4; D is unclear. The CDR3 length is 13 residues. V lost 3 bases and J 7 bases, leaving 9 bases between the germline ends. The CDR3 coding sequence is TGTGCCAGCAGTTTCGTCCTTAGTGAAAAACTGTTTTTT. It encodes CASSFVLSEKLFF.

A few counts support this clonotype. The J gene is TRBJ2-7, the V gene TRBV5-6; D is possibly TRBD1 (6 bases). The CDR3 sequence is 14 residues long. Trimming cost V 1 base and J 3 bases, with 11 bases left between them. Per germline, CDR1 SGHDT and CDR2 YYEEEE. CDR3 sequence reads: CASSLSGDIYEQYF. In DNA, the CDR3 is TGTGCCAGCAGCTTGTCAGGGGATATCTACGAGCAGTACTTC.

The V call is TRBV7-3, the J call TRBJ2-1; D might be TRBD2 (5 bases). The ends were cut back, 5 bases at V and 1 base at J, with 12 bases in the middle. CDR1 SGHTA and CDR2 FQGTGA come from the germline V gene. The CDR3 has 15 amino acids. CDR3: CASSPSRESYNEQFF. The CDR3 coding sequence is TGTGCCAGCAGCCCTAGCAGAGAGTCCTACAATGAGCAGTTCTTC.

V usage is TRBV28 and J usage is TRBJ1-3, with D uncertain. The CDR3 extends over 15 amino acids. CDR1 MDHEN and CDR2 SYDVKM come from the germline V gene. Between the trimmed V and J ends, which lost 3 bases and 2 bases, there was a span of 11 bases. The CDR3 DNA is TGTGCCAGCAGTTTTTCTCGCCAGCCTGGAAACACCATATATTTT. It yields the protein CASSFSRQPGNTIYF.

This clonotype has a handful of counts. The chain carries TRBV19 and TRBJ1-1; D not certain. The V end lost 5 bases, the J end lost 10 bases, and 14 bases lay between the germline ends. The CDR3 length is 12 residues. Germline CDR1 is LNHDA and CDR2 is SQIVND (reference sequence). The CDR3 loop is CASSSFHAGAFF. CDR3 sequence (DNA): TGTGCCAGTAGTTCCTTCCACGCTGGAGCTTTCTTT. The whole variable domain, filled in from reference TRBV19 and TRBJ1-1, reads DGGITQSPKYLFRKEGQNVTLSCEQNLNHDAMYWYRQDPGQGLRLIYYSQIVNDFQKGDIAEGYSVSREKKESFPLTVTSAQKNPTAFYLCASSSFHAGAFFGQGTRLTVV.

The chain is built from TRBV12-3 or TRBV12-4 and TRBJ1-2; D is uncertain. This CDR3 contains 12 residues. V lost 2 bases and J 4 bases, leaving 5 bases between the germline ends. In DNA, the CDR3 is TGTGCCAGCAGTTTACAGGCCTATGGCTACACCTTC. It translates to CASSLQAYGYTF.

This clonotype was picked up many times. The rearrangement uses TRBV7-3 and TRBJ2-5, with D possibly being TRBD1 (6 bases). CDR1 and CDR2 from the germline V gene are SGHTA and FQGTGA. The CDR3 has 15 amino acids. The V and J ends lost 5 bases and 4 bases respectively, with 17 bases between them. The CDR3 DNA follows: TGTGCCAGCAGCCCCACGGGACACCCGGGAGAGACCCAGTACTTC. Translating gives CASSPTGHPGETQYF.

This clonotype was recorded at least ten times. The chain uses TRBV7-3 and TRBJ1-2; a possible D gene is TRBD1 (6 bases). The V and J ends lost 8 bases and 3 bases respectively, with 10 bases between them. This CDR3 is 12 amino acids long. Germline values: CDR1 SGHTA, CDR2 FQGTGA. CDR3 in amino acids: CASGGGDYGYTF. The CDR3 nucleotides are TGTGCCAGCGGGGGCGGGGACTATGGCTACACCTTC.

The J gene is TRBJ1-1, the V gene TRBV27; 7 bases fit TRBD1. The CDR3 is made up of 15 amino acids. The V segment lost 4 bases and the J segment 4 bases; nucleotides outside the gene matches: 9. CDR1 MNHEY and CDR2 SMNVEV come from the germline V gene (reference sequence). DNA of the CDR3: TGTGCCAGCAGTTCCTACCGACAGGGTGGCACTGAAGCTTTCTTT. Protein: CASSSYRQGGTEAFF.

This clonotype has a count of ten or more. This chain connects TRBV5-1 to TRBJ2-7; D tentatively reads TRBD1 or TRBD2 (6 bases each). V was shortened by 6 bases and J by 6 bases, with 13 bases between the two germline ends. This CDR3 comprises 12 residues. CDR1 SGHRS and CDR2 YFSETQ come from the germline V gene. The CDR3 coding sequence is TGCGCCAGCAACATAGGGGGGAGCGAGCAGTACTTC. The encoded protein is CASNIGGSEQYF.

The chain carries TRBV7-8 and TRBJ1-3, with a possible D match to TRBD1 (6 bases). This CDR3 spans 13 amino acids. Germline values: CDR1 SGHVS, CDR2 FQNEAQ. V dropped 7 bases and J dropped 8 bases, with 15 bases sitting between them. The CDR3 nucleotides read TGTGCCAGCACCACGTACAGGGTAGACACCATATATTTT. It encodes CASTTYRVDTIYF.

The rearrangement joins TRBV10-3 to TRBJ2-7, with TRBD2 matching over 11 bases. The CDR3 spans 15 residues. J lost 2 bases, V lost 8 bases, and 8 bases had no gene match. Germline V CDR1 and CDR2: ENHRY, SYGVKD. This CDR3 is CAISYPTSGTYEQYF. The CDR3 bases are TGTGCCATCTCCTATCCGACTAGCGGGACCTACGAGCAGTACTTC.

For this clonotype: A read error may account for a junction end that differs from germline. The chain employs TRBV20-1 and TRBJ1-5, with D possibly matching TRBD1 (5 bases). The CDR3 has 14 residues. Germline V gene data show CDR1 as DFQATT and CDR2 as SNEGSKA (reference sequence). DNA of the CDR3: TGCAGTGCTGTAGACTGGGGGATGAGCCAGCTCCAGCATTTT. It specifies CSAVDWGMSQLQHF.

The V call is TRBV10-3, the J call TRBJ1-1, with no clear D. The germline CDR1 and CDR2 sequences are ENHRY and SYGVKD. The CDR3 length is 15 residues. With 4 bases removed from V and 4 bases from J, the gap between germline ends came to 16 bases. CDR3 protein: CAISGTGGKSTEAFF. DNA of the CDR3: TGTGCCATCAGTGGGACGGGAGGAAAATCCACTGAAGCTTTCTTT.

This clonotype was detected many times. The rearrangement joins TRBV6-5 to TRBJ2-2; 9 positions agree with TRBD2. Trimming cost V 2 bases and J 7 bases; bases outside gene matches: 11. This CDR3 contains 17 residues. The germline V gene encodes CDR1 MNHEY and CDR2 SVGAGI. CDR3 DNA: TGTGCCAGCAGTTACACGGGTAGTAGCGGGAGCGGCGGGGAGCTGTTTTTT. Translating it yields CASSYTGSSGSGGELFF.

This clonotype was detected a few times. CDR3 amino acids: CASSPLRGQGWTEAFF. The CDR3 region has the DNA TGTGCCAGCTCACCACTTAGGGGACAGGGTTGGACTGAAGCTTTCTTT. The rearrangement uses TRBV18 and TRBJ1-1, with 9 bases aligning to TRBD1. CDR1 is KGHSH and CDR2 is LQKENI in the germline V gene. The CDR3 loop spans 16 amino acids. The V and J ends lost 1 base and 5 bases, in that order; junction bases with no gene match: 8. Full variable domain (rest looked up from reference TRBV18 and TRBJ1-1): NAGVMQNPRHLVRRRGQEARLRCSPMKGHSHVYWYRQLPEEGLKFMVYLQKENIIDESGMPKERFSAEFPKEGPSILRIQQVVRGDSAAYFCASSPLRGQGWTEAFFGQGTRLTVV.

This clonotype showed up many times. This chain uses TRBV2 with TRBJ2-5, with 11 bases lining up with TRBD2. V dropped 4 bases and J dropped 0; count of bases not matched to a gene: 10. The length of the CDR3 is 18 residues. Germline CDR1 SNHLY, CDR2 FYNNEI. CDR3 coding DNA: TGTGCCAGCAGTGGGCCGATGGGACTAGCGGAATACCAAGAGACCCAGTACTTC. Amino acids: CASSGPMGLAEYQETQYF.

At least ten counts were recorded for this clonotype. The V gene is TRBV20-1, the J gene TRBJ2-7, with 10 bases aligning to TRBD2. The germline CDR1 and CDR2 sequences are DFQATT and SNEGSKA (reference sequence). The junction had 4 bases not matched to a gene; V was cut back by 4 bases and J by 4 bases. The CDR3 sequence is 13 residues long. CDR3 DNA: TGCAGTGCTACCGGGACTAGCGCGTACGAGCAGTACTTC. Its translation: CSATGTSAYEQYF.